Below, one TCR beta chain is given with its context. These data belong to a study of blood T cell repertoires in COVID-19. Study-level background: PBMCs, B-cell-depleted T cells, or T cells were the source of the cDNA or gDNA that made up the material.

Enrollment of patients from Seattle took place during active infection, with longitudinal follow-up. CDR3 length: 14 amino acids. V lost 4 bases and J lost 7; bases outside the gene matches: 4. Germline V gene sequence: CDR1 MGHDK, CDR2 SYGVNS. Here immunoSEQ multiplex PCR was the method, and the copy in TCRdb shows in-frame clones only, minus some. In the table there are about 140,000 clones, around 84% of which are singletons. The genes are TRBV25-1 and TRBJ2-1; 10 bases fit TRBD2. The sample comprised peripheral blood. This sequence was found in a young man with COVID-19, enrolled during active disease. In nucleotides, the CDR3 is TGTGCCAGCAGTGCTAGCGGGAGACGGAATGAGCAGTTCTTC. Translated, it gives CASSASGRRNEQFF. Full variable domain (rest looked up from reference TRBV25-1 and TRBJ2-1): EADIYQTPRYLVIGTGKKITLECSQTMGHDKMYWYQQDPGMELHLIHYSYGVNSTEKGDLSSESTVSRIRTEHFPLTLESARPSHTSQYLCASSASGRRNEQFFGPGTRLTVL.